This T cell receptor beta chain derives from a study of CD8 T cells in ankylosing spondylitis. The study, taken as a whole, reports: One TCR beta motif, made up of eight or nine highly homologous variants, appeared characteristic of ankylosing spondylitis blood.

The germline CDR1 and CDR2 sequences are KGHSH and LQKENI. Deletions cut 2 bases from V and 4 bases from J, with 18 bases between. The CDR3 sequence is 16 residues long. In TCRdb, the 5' RACE reads were re-called with MiXCR into one record per CDR3 protein. This sample yields roughly 490,000 distinct CDR3 sequences, of which about 5.2% are seen a single time; roughly 3.3% belongs to the top ten. Points on this clonotype: Its matching antigen is unknown.

Sequencing input: blood, either unsorted or a sorted T cell fraction (not recorded which). This clonotype was sampled from a male donor with ankylosing spondylitis. V usage is TRBV18 and J usage is TRBJ2-7; D may match TRBD1 or TRBD2 (5 bases each). DNA of the CDR3: TGTGCCAGCTCACCAAACACCGGGACCCGACTTTACGAGCAGTACTTC. Its protein is CASSPNTGTRLYEQYF. The full variable domain, rest sourced from reference TRBV18 and TRBJ2-7, is NAGVMQNPRHLVRRRGQEARLRCSPMKGHSHVYWYRQLPEEGLKFMVYLQKENIIDESGMPKERFSAEFPKEGPSILRIQQVVRGDSAAYFCASSPNTGTRLYEQYFGPGTRLTVT.